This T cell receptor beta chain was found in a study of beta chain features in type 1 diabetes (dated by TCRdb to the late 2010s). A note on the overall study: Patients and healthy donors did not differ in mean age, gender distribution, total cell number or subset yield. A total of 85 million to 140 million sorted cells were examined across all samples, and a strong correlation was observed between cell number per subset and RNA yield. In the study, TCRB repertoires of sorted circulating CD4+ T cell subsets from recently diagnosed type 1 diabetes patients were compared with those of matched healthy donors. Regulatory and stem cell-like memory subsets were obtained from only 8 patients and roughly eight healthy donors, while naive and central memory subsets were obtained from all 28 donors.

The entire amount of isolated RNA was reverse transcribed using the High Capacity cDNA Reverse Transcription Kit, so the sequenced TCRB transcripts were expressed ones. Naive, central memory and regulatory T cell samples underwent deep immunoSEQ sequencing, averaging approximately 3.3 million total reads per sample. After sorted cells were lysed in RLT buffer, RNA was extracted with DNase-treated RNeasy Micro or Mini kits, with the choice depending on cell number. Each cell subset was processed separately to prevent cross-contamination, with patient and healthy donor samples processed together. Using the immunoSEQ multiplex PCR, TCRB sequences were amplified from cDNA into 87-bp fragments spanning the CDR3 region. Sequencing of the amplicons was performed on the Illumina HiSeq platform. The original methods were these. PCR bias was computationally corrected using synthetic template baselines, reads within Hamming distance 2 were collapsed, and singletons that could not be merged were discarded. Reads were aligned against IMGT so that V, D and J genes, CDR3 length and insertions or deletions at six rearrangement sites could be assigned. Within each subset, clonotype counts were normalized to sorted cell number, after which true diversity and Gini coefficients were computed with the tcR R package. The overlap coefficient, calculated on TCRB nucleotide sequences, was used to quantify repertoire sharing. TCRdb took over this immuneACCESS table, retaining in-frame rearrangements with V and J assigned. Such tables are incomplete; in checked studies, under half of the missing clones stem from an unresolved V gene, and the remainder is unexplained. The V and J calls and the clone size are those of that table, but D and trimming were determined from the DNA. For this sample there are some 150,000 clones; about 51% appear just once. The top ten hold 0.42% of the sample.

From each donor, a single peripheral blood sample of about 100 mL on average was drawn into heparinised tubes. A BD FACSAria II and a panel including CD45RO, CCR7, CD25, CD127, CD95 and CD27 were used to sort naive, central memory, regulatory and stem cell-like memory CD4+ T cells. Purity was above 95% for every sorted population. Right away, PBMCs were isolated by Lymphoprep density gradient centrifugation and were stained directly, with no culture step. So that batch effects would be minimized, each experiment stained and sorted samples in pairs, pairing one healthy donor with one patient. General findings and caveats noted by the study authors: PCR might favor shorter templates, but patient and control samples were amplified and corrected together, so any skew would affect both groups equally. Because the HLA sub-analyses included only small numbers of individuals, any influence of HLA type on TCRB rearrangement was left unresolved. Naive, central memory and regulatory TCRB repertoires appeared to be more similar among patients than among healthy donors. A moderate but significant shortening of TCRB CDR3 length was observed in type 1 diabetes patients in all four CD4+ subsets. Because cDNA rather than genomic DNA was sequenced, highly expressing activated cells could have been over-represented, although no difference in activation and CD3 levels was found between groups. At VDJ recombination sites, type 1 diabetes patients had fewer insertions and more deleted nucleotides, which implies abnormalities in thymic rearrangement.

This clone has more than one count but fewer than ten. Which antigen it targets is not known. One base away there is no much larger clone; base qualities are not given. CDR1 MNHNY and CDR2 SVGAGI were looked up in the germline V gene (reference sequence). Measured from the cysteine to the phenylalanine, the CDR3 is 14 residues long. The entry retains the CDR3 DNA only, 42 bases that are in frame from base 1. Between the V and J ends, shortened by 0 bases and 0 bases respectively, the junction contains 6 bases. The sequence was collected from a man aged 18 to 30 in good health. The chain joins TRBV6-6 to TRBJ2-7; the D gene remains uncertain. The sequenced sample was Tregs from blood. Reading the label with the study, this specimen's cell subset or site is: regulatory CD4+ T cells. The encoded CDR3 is CASSYSSISYEQYF. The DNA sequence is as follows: TGTGCCAGCAGTTACTCTAGTATCTCCTACGAGCAGTACTTC.